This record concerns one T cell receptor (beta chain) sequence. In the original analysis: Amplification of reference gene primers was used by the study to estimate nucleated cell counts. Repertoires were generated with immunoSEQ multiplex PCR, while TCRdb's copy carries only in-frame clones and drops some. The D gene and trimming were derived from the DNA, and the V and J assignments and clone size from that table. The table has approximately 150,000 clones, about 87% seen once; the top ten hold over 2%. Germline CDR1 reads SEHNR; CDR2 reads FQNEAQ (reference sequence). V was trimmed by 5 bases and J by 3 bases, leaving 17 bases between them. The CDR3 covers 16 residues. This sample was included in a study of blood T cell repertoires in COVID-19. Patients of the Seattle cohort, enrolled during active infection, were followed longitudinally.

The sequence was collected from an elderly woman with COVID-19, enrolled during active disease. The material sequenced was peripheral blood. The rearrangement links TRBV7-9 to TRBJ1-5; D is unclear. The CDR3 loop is CASSRETPRFNQPQHF. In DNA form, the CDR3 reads TGTGCCAGCAGCCGAGAGACACCCAGATTCAATCAGCCCCAGCATTTT.